Listed here is a single T cell receptor (beta chain). Its specificity is unknown. Oncomine TCR Beta short-read sequencing was applied to DNA from cultured CD4+ T cells. TCRdb passed the PCR reads through MiXCR, listing each CDR3 protein once. The sample consists of under 25,000 distinct CDR3 sequences, around 40% of them appearing once. This sample stems from a study of vaccination and CD4 T cells after COVID-19. Study details: Overlapping spike pools from SARS-CoV-2 and HCoV-NL63, HCoV-OC43 and HCoV-229E served as culture stimuli.

The CDR3 runs 11 residues. V lost 3 bases and J 6 bases, leaving 2 bases between the germline ends. The treatment denotes: approximately nine-day PBMC culture with coronavirus spike peptide pools or control peptides (ViraFEST assay). ViraFEST used peptide pools to expand antigen-specific T cells before TCR sequencing. Days 3 and 7 saw half the medium swapped for fresh IL-2 medium. Having spent nine to eleven days in culture, CD4+ T cells were then isolated by negative selection. The material sequenced was CD4+ T cells from blood, cultured in vitro, taken after SARS-CoV-2 vaccination. The V gene is TRBV12-3 or TRBV12-4, the J gene TRBJ2-2; D is unresolved. The sequence was collected from a human donor who had recovered from COVID-19. CDR3 sequence: CASSFPGELFF. The CDR3 nucleotides are TGTGCCAGCAGTTTTCCCGGGGAGCTGTTTTTT.